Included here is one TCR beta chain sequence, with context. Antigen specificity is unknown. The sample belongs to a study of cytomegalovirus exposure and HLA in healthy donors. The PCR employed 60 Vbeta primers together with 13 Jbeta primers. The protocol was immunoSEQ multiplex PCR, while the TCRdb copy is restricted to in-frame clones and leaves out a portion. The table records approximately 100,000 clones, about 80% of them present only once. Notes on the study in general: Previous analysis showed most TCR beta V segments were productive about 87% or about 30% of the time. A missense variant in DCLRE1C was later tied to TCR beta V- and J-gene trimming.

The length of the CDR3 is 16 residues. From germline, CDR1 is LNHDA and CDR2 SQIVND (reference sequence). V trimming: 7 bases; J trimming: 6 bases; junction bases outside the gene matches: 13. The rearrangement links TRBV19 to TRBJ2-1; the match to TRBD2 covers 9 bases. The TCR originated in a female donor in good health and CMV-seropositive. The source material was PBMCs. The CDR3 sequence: CASNEFPSGRFNEQFF. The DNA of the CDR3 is TGTGCCAGTAACGAATTCCCCAGCGGGAGGTTCAATGAGCAGTTCTTC.